The present T cell receptor beta chain was sequenced within a study of siplizumab effects on memory and regulatory T cells. In the case of this clone: Its antigen remains unknown.

Study-level results: Unstimulated subsets captured only a minor fraction of alloreactive clones.

TCRdb's copy holds only in-frame clones and misses some; the assay was immunoSEQ multiplex PCR. The sample contains some 87,000 clones, more than 80% of which appear only once. CDR3 length: 15 residues. V lost 2 bases and J lost 2, with 13 bases in between. Germline-derived CDR1 and CDR2 are GTSNPN and SVGIG (reference sequence). The sequence was collected from a human donor in good health. The chain links TRBV30 to TRBJ2-1; perhaps D is TRBD1 or TRBD2 (5 bases each). The sample was CD4+ T cells sorted from blood. The chain's CDR3 is CAWSLSGTPYNEQFF. The CDR3 region has the DNA TGTGCCTGGAGTTTGTCTGGGACCCCCTACAATGAGCAGTTCTTC.